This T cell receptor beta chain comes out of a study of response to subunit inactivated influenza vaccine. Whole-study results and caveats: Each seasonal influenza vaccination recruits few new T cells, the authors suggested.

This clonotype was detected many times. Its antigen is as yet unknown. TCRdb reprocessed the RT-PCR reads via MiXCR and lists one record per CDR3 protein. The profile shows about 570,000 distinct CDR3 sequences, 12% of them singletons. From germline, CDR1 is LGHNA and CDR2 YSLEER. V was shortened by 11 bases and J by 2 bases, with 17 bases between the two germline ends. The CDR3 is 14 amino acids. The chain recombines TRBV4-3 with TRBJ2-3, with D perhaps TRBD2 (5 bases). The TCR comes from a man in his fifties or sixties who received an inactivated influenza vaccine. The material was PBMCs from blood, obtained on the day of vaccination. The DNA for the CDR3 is TGCGCCTCAAGTGGAGCAGGACTCACAGATACGCAGTATTTT. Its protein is CASSGAGLTDTQYF.